The rows below give T cell receptor beta chains drawn from one sample of a study of cytomegalovirus exposure and HLA in healthy donors. Clones were read by immunoSEQ multiplex PCR, and TCRdb kept only the in-frame ones, dropping some. Of 150,000 to 200,000 clones in the sample, more than 65% were seen once. The source material was PBMCs. The receptors were gathered from a woman younger than 30 in good health and CMV-seropositive. CDR3s include the opening cysteine and the closing phenylalanine or tryptophan. The D gene is left open where the match is weak. Not all rows give a size; the values are once, few, many and, for expanded clones, a class.

TRBJ1-1 TRBD1 TRBV7-9 few TGTGCCAGCAGGAACACAGGGGGCTCGATGAACACTGAAGCTTTCTTT CASRNTGGSMNTEAFF
TRBJ1-6 TRBD1 TRBV11-2 - TGTGCCAGCAGCCCGAGGGGGCCCGCTTATAATTCACCCCTCCACTTT CASSPRGPAYNSPLHF
TRBJ2-7 TRBD1 TRBV7-9 - TGTGCCAGCAGCACAACCGGGACAGGGGGCTCCGAGCAGTACTTC CASSTTGTGGSEQYF
TRBJ2-2 - TRBV9 - TGTGCCAGCAGCGTAGAGGTAGGGGACACCGGGGAGCTGTTTTTT CASSVEVGDTGELFF
TRBJ2-2 - TRBV27 once TGTGCCAGCAGTTTAAGCCTAACCGTTGGGGAGCTGTTTTTT CASSLSLTVGELFF
TRBJ1-1 - TRBV5-3 - TGTGCCAGAAGCTCCCGGGAGAGGAGGACTGAAGCTTTCTTT CARSSRERRTEAFF
TRBJ1-2 - TRBV5-1 - TGCGCCAGCAGCTTGGAGTGGTCTCGTATTCGGGGTGGCTACACCTTC CASSLEWSRIRGGYTF
TRBJ1-2 TRBD1 TRBV2 - TGTGCCAGCAGTTCGGACAGGGGGAATGGCTACACCTTC CASSSDRGNGYTF
TRBJ1-1 - TRBV9 - TGTGCCAGCAGCGTAGGGACATCCTTAAGGGAAGCTTTCTTT CASSVGTSLREAFF
TRBJ2-2 - TRBV4-1 - TGCGCCAGCAGCCCACCCGGTACGAACACCGGGGAGCTGTTTTTT CASSPPGTNTGELFF
TRBJ1-1 - TRBV9 - TGTGCCAGCAGCGCTATGGAGAAAGGCGCTGAAGCTTTCTTT CASSAMEKGAEAFF
TRBJ2-1 - TRBV20-1 - TGCAGTGCGCCCCGGAGCGATGAGCAGTTCTTC CSAPRSDEQFF
TRBJ1-3 - TRBV10-3 once TGTGCCATCAGGCTGCTTGGGCGAACCTCTGGAAACACCATATATTTT CAIRLLGRTSGNTIYF
TRBJ2-3 TRBD2 TRBV7-9 - TGTAGCGGGACTAGCACAGATACGCAGTATTTT CSGTSTDTQYF
TRBJ2-3 - TRBV5-1 - TGCGCCAGCAGCTCCTTAGCGGTTGTCACAGATACGCAGTATTTT CASSSLAVVTDTQYF
TRBJ2-3 TRBD1 TRBV6-5 - TGTGCCAGCAGCGTACAGGGGTCCAGCACAGATACGCAGTATTTT CASSVQGSSTDTQYF
TRBJ1-3 TRBD1 TRBV6-1 - TGTGCCAGCAGTCCAACAGGGGACTCTGGAAACACCATATATTTT CASSPTGDSGNTIYF
TRBJ2-1 TRBD1 TRBV2 - TGTGCCAGCAGTGTGAGACAGGGGATGGGAGATGAGCAGTTCTTC CASSVRQGMGDEQFF
TRBJ2-4 TRBD1 TRBV5-4 - TGTGCCAGCTCCGGGGAAGGACAGGCGATAAGAATTCAGTACTTC CASSGEGQAIRIQYF
TRBJ2-5 TRBD2 TRBV6-5 - TGTGCCAGCGGACCTAGCGGGTGGACCCAAGAGACCCAGTACTTC CASGPSGWTQETQYF
TRBJ2-1 TRBD1 TRBV7-9 - TGTGCCAGCAGCTTAGGGACAGGGGTGGGCAATGAGCAGTTCTTC CASSLGTGVGNEQFF
TRBJ2-1 TRBD2 TRBV5-1 - TGCGCCAGCAGCCCCGGGGGCGGGGGGGCCTACAATGAGCAGTTCTTC CASSPGGGGAYNEQFF
TRBJ2-7 TRBD1 TRBV5-1 - TGCGCCAGCAGCTCAATCGACAGGGATGGCGAGCAGTACTTC CASSSIDRDGEQYF
TRBJ1-4 - TRBV11-2 - TGTGCCAGCAGCCGGGGGGGGACTAATGAAAAACTGTTTTTT CASSRGGTNEKLFF
TRBJ2-1 - TRBV5-1 - TGCGCCAGCAGGCCCACTAGCTCCAATGAGCAGTTCTTC CASRPTSSNEQFF
TRBJ1-2 - TRBV28 few TGTGCCAGCAGCCCCCGGGTTGGCTACACCTTC CASSPRVGYTF
TRBJ2-4 - TRBV18 - TGTGCCAGCTCACCAATTCCCGGGAAGGATGGCATTCAGTACTTC CASSPIPGKDGIQYF
TRBJ2-7 TRBD1 TRBV6-5 few TGTGCCAGCAGTTACGGACAGGGCGACGAGCAGTACTTC CASSYGQGDEQYF
TRBJ2-1 - TRBV25-1 - TGTGCCAGCAGTGAGCGGGGATACAATGAGCAGTTCTTC CASSERGYNEQFF
TRBJ1-1 TRBD1 TRBV7-9 - TGTGCCAGCAGCCAACAGGGGTGGGATGAAGCTTTCTTT CASSQQGWDEAFF
TRBJ2-1 TRBD2 TRBV4-1 - TGCGCCAGCAGCCAAGGGTTCCTAGCGGGGCGGCATTACAATGAGCAGTTCTTC CASSQGFLAGRHYNEQFF
TRBJ1-6 - TRBV4-3 - TGCGCCAGCAGCCGTCATGGCACCAATTCACCCCTCCACTTT CASSRHGTNSPLHF
TRBJ1-2 TRBD1 TRBV19 - TGTGCCAGTAGTCCGCGACAGGGGACAAGCTCGTACTATGGCTACACCTTC CASSPRQGTSSYYGYTF
TRBJ2-7 - TRBV13 - TGTGCCAGCAGCAAAACCGGGACACTTAGCGAGCAGTACTTC CASSKTGTLSEQYF
TRBJ2-5 - TRBV5-6 - TGTGCCAGCAGCTCCTCCCACTGGACTCTGTACCAAGAGACCCAGTACTTC CASSSSHWTLYQETQYF
TRBJ2-5 - TRBV11-2 - TGTGCCAGCAGCTGGGCCCCTGTAGCGCCCCAAGAGACCCAGTACTTC CASSWAPVAPQETQYF
TRBJ2-7 TRBD2 TRBV18 - TGTGCCAGCTCACCCCGGGGGGGCCGGGAAGAGCAGTACTTC CASSPRGGREEQYF
TRBJ2-2 - TRBV2 - TGTGCCAGTCTCTCGGACAGAGGACGGAAGGCCGGGGAGCTGTTTTTT CASLSDRGRKAGELFF
TRBJ2-2 TRBD1 TRBV6-1 - TGTGCCAGCAGAGAAGACAGGGGGGGAATCGGGGAGCTGTTTTTT CASREDRGGIGELFF
TRBJ2-7 - TRBV6-1 - TGTGCCAGCAGTGATGGTGTCGCCGCCCCCGGGTACGAGCAGTACTTC CASSDGVAAPGYEQYF
TRBJ2-2 TRBD2 TRBV6-5 - TGTGCCAGCAGTTACTGGACTAGCACCGGGGAGCTGTTTTTT CASSYWTSTGELFF
TRBJ2-4 TRBD1 TRBV6-1 - TGTGCCAGCAGTGTTCCAGGGGGTTTAGCCAAAAACATTCAGTACTTC CASSVPGGLAKNIQYF
TRBJ1-1 - TRBV10-3 - TGTGCCATCAGGGGCCCCGATTTAGACGGTGAAGCTTTCTTT CAIRGPDLDGEAFF
TRBJ2-3 - TRBV2 - TGTGCCAGCACGGGCGGGGCCACAGATACGCAGTATTTT CASTGGATDTQYF
TRBJ1-5 TRBD1 TRBV7-2 - TGTGCCAGCAGCCCCGTAGCAGGGGGGAATCAGCCCCAGCATTTT CASSPVAGGNQPQHF
TRBJ2-2 TRBD1 TRBV10-3 few TGTGCCATCAGTGATTTTGGACAGGGGGACACCGGGGAGCTGTTTTTT CAISDFGQGDTGELFF
TRBJ1-2 - TRBV27 - TGTGCCAGCAGTCCCGGCGGTCTCGGCTACACCTTC CASSPGGLGYTF
TRBJ1-2 - TRBV18 - TGTGCCAGCTCACCGCCCAGAAGTCTCTATGGCTACACCTTC CASSPPRSLYGYTF
TRBJ1-1 - TRBV23-1 - TGCGCCAGCGACACAGGGCCGACTGAAGCTTTCTTT CASDTGPTEAFF
TRBJ2-5 TRBD1 TRBV4-1 - TGCGCCAGCAGCCCCGACGGGACAGGGCGGGAGACCCAGTACTTC CASSPDGTGRETQYF
TRBJ1-1 - TRBV10-3 - TGTGCCACCAAACAGGGTCGTGAATTGAACACTGAAGCTTTCTTT CATKQGRELNTEAFF
TRBJ1-5 - TRBV4-3 once TGCGCCAGCAGCCAAGATTGGCAGGGCGGTCAGCCCCAGCATTTT CASSQDWQGGQPQHF